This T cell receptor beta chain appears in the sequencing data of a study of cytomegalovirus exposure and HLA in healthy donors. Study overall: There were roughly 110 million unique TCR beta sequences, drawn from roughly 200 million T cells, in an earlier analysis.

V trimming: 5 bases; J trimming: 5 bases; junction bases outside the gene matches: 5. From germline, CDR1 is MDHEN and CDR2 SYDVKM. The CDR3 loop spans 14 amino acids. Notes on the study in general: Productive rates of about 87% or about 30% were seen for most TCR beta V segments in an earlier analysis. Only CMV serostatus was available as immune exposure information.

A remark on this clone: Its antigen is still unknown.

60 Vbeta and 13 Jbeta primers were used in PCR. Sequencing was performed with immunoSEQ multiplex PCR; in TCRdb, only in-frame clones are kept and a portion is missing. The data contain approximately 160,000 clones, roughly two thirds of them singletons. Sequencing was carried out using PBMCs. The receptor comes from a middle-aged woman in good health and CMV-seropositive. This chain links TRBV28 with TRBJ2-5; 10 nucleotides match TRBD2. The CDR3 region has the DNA TGTGCCAGCAGTCTAGCGGGAGCCGGGGAGACCCAGTACTTC. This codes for CASSLAGAGETQYF.